The sample holds many counts of the clone carrying this T cell receptor (beta chain). This sample is drawn from a study of T-cell reconstitution after alpha-beta-depleted transplantation in children. Unique molecular identifiers featured in how the TCRbeta library was prepared. A single record per CDR3 protein comes from TCRdb applying MiXCR to the PCR reads. The sample lists some 76,000 distinct CDR3 sequences, approximately 10% occurring once. Germline V CDR1 and CDR2: SGHRS, YFSETQ. V dropped 5 bases and J dropped 1 base, with 10 bases sitting between them. The CDR3 runs to 15 residues. This receptor was obtained from a boy aged 10-17 years with acute myeloid leukemia, due to receive a stem cell transplant. The chain couples TRBV5-1 to TRBJ2-6, with D tentatively TRBD1 (5 bases). Source: PBMCs, taken before TCRalphabeta/CD19-depleted stem cell transplant. The chain's CDR3 is CASRQGPSGANVLTF. The DNA of the CDR3 is TGCGCCAGCAGGCAGGGCCCGTCTGGGGCCAACGTCCTGACTTTC.